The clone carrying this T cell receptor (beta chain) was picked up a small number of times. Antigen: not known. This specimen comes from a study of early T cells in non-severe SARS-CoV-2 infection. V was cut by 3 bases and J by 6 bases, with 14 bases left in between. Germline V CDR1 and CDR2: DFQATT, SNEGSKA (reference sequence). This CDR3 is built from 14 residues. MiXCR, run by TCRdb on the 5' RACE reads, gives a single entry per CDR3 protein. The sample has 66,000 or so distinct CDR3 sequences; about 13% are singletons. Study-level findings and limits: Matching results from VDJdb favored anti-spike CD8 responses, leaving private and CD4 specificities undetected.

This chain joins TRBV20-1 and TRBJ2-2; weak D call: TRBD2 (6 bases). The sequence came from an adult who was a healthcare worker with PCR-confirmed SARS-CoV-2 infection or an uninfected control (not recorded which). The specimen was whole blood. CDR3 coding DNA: TGCAGTGCTAGTACCCCGGGAGTGTCCGGGGAGCTGTTTTTT. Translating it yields CSASTPGVSGELFF.